The next 27 T cell receptor beta chains were all read from a single sample in a study of T-cell reconstitution after alpha-beta-depleted transplantation in children. Unique molecular identifiers were built into the TCRbeta library. TCRdb reprocessed the PCR reads via MiXCR and lists one record per CDR3 protein. This repertoire shows 250,000 to 350,000 distinct CDR3 sequences, more than 20% found once; its top ten account for approximately 10%. The specimen comprised PBMCs, mostly from graft donor cells, sampled 180 days after TCRalphabeta/CD19-depleted stem cell transplant. The source is a male patient younger than 18 who had a stem cell transplant for acute lymphoblastic leukemia, so the T cells may come from the graft donor.

The chain links TRBV7-9 to TRBJ2-3, with 11 bases fitting TRBD2. The CDR3 runs 13 residues. V lost 5 bases to trimming and J lost 6 bases; unmatched junction nucleotides: 1. CDR1 is SEHNR, CDR2 FQNEAQ, per germline (reference sequence). CDR3: CASSRTSGDTQYF. CDR3 nucleotide sequence: TGTGCCAGCAGCAGGACTAGCGGGGATACGCAGTATTTT.

The chain employs TRBV29-1 and TRBJ2-1, with TRBD1 matching 8 bases. In germline, CDR1 is SQVTM, CDR2 ANQGSEA. V gave up 3 bases and J gave up 7 bases; unmatched junction bases: 8. The CDR3 is made up of 14 amino acids. CDR3 amino acids: CSVEWDRRKNEQFF. The DNA of the CDR3 is TGCAGCGTTGAGTGGGACAGGCGAAAGAATGAGCAGTTCTTC.

This clonotype was picked up a small number of times. This chain connects TRBV4-1 to TRBJ2-1, with D perhaps TRBD1 (5 bases). Germline V gives CDR1 MGHRA, CDR2 YSYEKL. CDR3 length: 18 amino acids. Between the trimmed V and J ends, which lost 2 bases and 3 bases, there was a span of 20 bases. CDR3 nucleotides: TGCGCCAGCAGCCAACTTTGGGATCAGGGTGTTGTCTACAATGAGCAGTTCTTC. This gives the protein CASSQLWDQGVVYNEQFF.

This clonotype was detected only a few times. The gene calls are TRBV5-1 and TRBJ2-7; unclear D gene. Germline values: CDR1 SGHRS, CDR2 YFSETQ. V lost 0 bases and J lost 0, with 10 bases in between. There are 15 residues in the CDR3. In DNA, the CDR3 is TGCGCCAGCAGCTTGGTCCAAGGTTACTCCTACGAGCAGTACTTC. This encodes CASSLVQGYSYEQYF.

The chain combines TRBV6-5 with TRBJ1-5, with D maybe TRBD1 (5 bases). Deletions cut 2 bases from V and 2 bases from J, with 7 bases between. From germline, CDR1 is MNHEY and CDR2 SVGAGI. The CDR3 covers 14 residues. The CDR3: CASSYAGGNQPQHF. CDR3 DNA sequence: TGTGCCAGCAGTTACGCGGGGGGCAATCAGCCCCAGCATTTT.

This clonotype appeared a few times. V and J are TRBV4-2 and TRBJ2-7, with D possibly being TRBD1 or TRBD2 (5 bases each). The CDR3 loop spans 15 amino acids. Trimming cost V 2 bases and J 0 bases, with 11 bases left between them. The germline V gene has CDR1 LGHNA and CDR2 YNFKEQ. CDR3 protein: CASSQPGTVSYEQYF. The CDR3 DNA is TGTGCCAGCAGCCAACCCGGGACGGTCTCCTACGAGCAGTACTTC.

The CDR3 coding sequence is TGTGCCAGCAGTTACTACAGAATAAACATTCAGTACTTC. Amino acids: CASSYYRINIQYF. The rearrangement uses TRBV6-2 or TRBV6-3 and TRBJ2-4; D is uncertain. V lost 1 base to trimming and J lost 6 bases, with 7 bases between them. Germline V CDR1 and CDR2: MNHEY, SVGEGT. The CDR3 totals 13 residues.

This clonotype has a count of ten or more. The rearrangement uses TRBV10-2 and TRBJ2-3; D might be TRBD2 (6 bases). CDR1 and CDR2 from the germline V gene are WSHSY and SAAADI. This CDR3 has 17 residues. V gave up 2 bases and J gave up 4 bases, with 19 bases separating them. The CDR3 reads CASSEGVLARWPDTQYF. CDR3 sequence (DNA): TGCGCCAGCAGTGAGGGGGTTCTAGCGAGATGGCCAGATACGCAGTATTTT.

This clonotype came up many times. The V call is TRBV29-1, the J call TRBJ2-2, with 9 bases identical to TRBD1. In germline, CDR1 is SQVTM, CDR2 ANQGSEA. The V and J ends lost 7 bases and 3 bases, in that order; junction bases with no gene match: 0. The CDR3 contains 12 residues. The CDR3 protein is CSGTGDTGELFF. Written as DNA, the CDR3 is TGCAGCGGGACAGGGGACACCGGGGAGCTGTTTTTT.

This clonotype was picked up many times. CDR3 in amino acids: CASSSRNEQFF. The CDR3 region has the DNA TGTGCCAGCAGTTCCCGGAATGAGCAGTTCTTC. The V call is TRBV12-3 or TRBV12-4, the J call TRBJ2-1; D is uncertain. The length of the CDR3 is 11 residues. Trimming removed 4 bases from V and 7 bases from J, with 5 bases in between.

This chain joins TRBV15 and TRBJ2-3, with 8 bases fitting TRBD2. This CDR3 region has 14 residues. The J segment lost 0 bases and the V segment lost 8 bases, leaving 4 bases of the junction unmatched. Germline V gene data show CDR1 as LNHNV and CDR2 as YYDKDF (reference sequence). CDR3 sequence (DNA): TGTGCCACCCAGCGGGAGCTGAGCACAGATACGCAGTATTTT. Its protein product is CATQRELSTDTQYF.

Here the CDR3 reads CSAPHSGRGGETQYF. CDR3 DNA: TGCAGTGCTCCCCATAGCGGGAGGGGGGGCGAGACCCAGTACTTC. The rearrangement joins TRBV20-1 to TRBJ2-5; the match to TRBD2 covers 11 bases. Germline values: CDR1 DFQATT, CDR2 SNEGSKA (reference sequence). The CDR3 is 15 amino acids. The V segment lost 5 bases and the J segment 5 bases; nucleotides outside the gene matches: 10.

Many counts were recorded for this clonotype. CDR3 in DNA: TGTGCCAGCAGCCAGAACAGGTATGAGCAGTTCTTC. Its translation is CASSQNRYEQFF. This chain joins TRBV4-2 and TRBJ2-1; D may be TRBD1 (5 bases). This CDR3 region has 12 residues. V was cut by 3 bases and J by 8 bases, with 8 bases left in between. CDR1 and CDR2 from the germline V gene are LGHNA and YNFKEQ.

This clonotype was counted a few times. V usage is TRBV11-1 and J usage is TRBJ1-4, with 8 bases aligning to TRBD1. Germline CDR1 is SGHAT and CDR2 is FQDESV (reference sequence). CDR3 size: 19 residues. V lost 5 bases to trimming and J lost 5 bases; unmatched junction nucleotides: 19. CDR3 DNA sequence: TGTGCCAGCAGCGTCGGACAGGGTACGGGAAAGTGTAGGAATGAAAAACTGTTTTTT. Residues: CASSVGQGTGKCRNEKLFF.

DNA of the CDR3: TGTGCCAGCAGTTATGGAGATACGCAGTATTTT. Translation: CASSYGDTQYF. This chain joins TRBV6-5 and TRBJ2-3; D call uncertain. Germline V CDR1 and CDR2: MNHEY, SVGAGI. Trimming pared 3 bases from V and 5 bases from J, leaving 3 bases between. There are 11 residues in the CDR3.

This clonotype was picked up a small number of times. This chain connects TRBV11-1 to TRBJ1-6; tentatively, D is TRBD1 (6 bases). V lost 5 bases, J lost 0 bases, and 20 bases lay in between. The CDR3 runs to 19 residues. The germline V gene encodes CDR1 SGHAT and CDR2 FQDESV (reference sequence). CDR3 protein: CASSPYPGGGSSYNSPLHF. Written as DNA, the CDR3 is TGTGCCAGCAGCCCATACCCCGGAGGGGGGAGCTCCTATAATTCACCCCTCCACTTT.

The chain links TRBV6-5 to TRBJ1-1; D is possibly TRBD1 (5 bases). The V end lost 5 bases, the J end lost 11 bases, and 15 bases lay between the germline ends. The CDR3 runs to 12 residues. CDR1 is MNHEY and CDR2 is SVGAGI in the germline V gene. The CDR3: CASSRKGAMAFF. Written as DNA, the CDR3 is TGTGCCAGCAGTCGAAAAGGGGCGATGGCTTTCTTT.

J is TRBJ1-3 and V is TRBV10-2, with D unclear. The CDR3 consists of 15 residues. V lost 6 bases to trimming and J lost 0 bases, with 12 bases between them. Germline values: CDR1 WSHSY, CDR2 SAAADI. CDR3 bases: TGCGCCAGCAGGGACCCGGTATCCTCTGGAAACACCATATATTTT. Protein sequence: CASRDPVSSGNTIYF.

J is TRBJ2-3 and V is TRBV10-3, with TRBD1 matching 8 bases. Germline CDR1 ENHRY, CDR2 SYGVKD. Trimming took 4 bases from V and 4 from J; bases not matched to a gene: 7. The CDR3 spans 15 residues. The CDR3 DNA is TGTGCCATCAGTGTGGGGACAGGCTGGGCAGATACGCAGTATTTT. Its protein product is CAISVGTGWADTQYF.

V and J are TRBV6-5 and TRBJ2-3, with 9 bases aligning to TRBD1. CDR1 and CDR2 from the germline V gene are MNHEY and SVGAGI. V was pared by 0 bases and J by 5 bases, with 6 bases of the junction left unmatched. The CDR3 is made up of 16 amino acids. CDR3 nucleotide sequence: TGTGCCAGCAGTTACTCGAGACGGACAGGGGAAGATACGCAGTATTTT. Translating it yields CASSYSRRTGEDTQYF.

Many counts were recorded for this clonotype. V usage is TRBV5-1 and J usage is TRBJ2-7; D gene uncertain. Germline CDR1 and CDR2: SGHRS and YFSETQ. This CDR3 comprises 13 residues. V shed 0 bases and J shed 3 bases, with 7 bases lying between them. This CDR3 is CASSLEVSYEQYF. The CDR3 bases are TGCGCCAGCAGCTTGGAAGTCAGCTACGAGCAGTACTTC.

J is TRBJ2-1 and V is TRBV15, with D possibly being TRBD1 (6 bases). CDR1 is LNHNV, CDR2 YYDKDF, per germline (reference sequence). V was trimmed by 0 bases and J by 12 bases, leaving 18 bases between them. This CDR3 is 15 amino acids long. In nucleotides, the CDR3 is TGTGCCACCAGCAGAGAGAAGACAGGCCCTGGAGGGCAGTTCTTC. This codes for CATSREKTGPGGQFF.

In its sample, this clonotype was seen a few times. The chain has TRBV4-1 and TRBJ2-2, with TRBD2 matching over 9 bases. J gave up 0 bases and V 1 base, and 18 bases lay outside the gene matches. The CDR3 contains 22 residues. Per germline, CDR1 MGHRA and CDR2 YSYEKL. The CDR3 region is CASSQVRGSGRQFRSNTGELFF. The CDR3 nucleotides read TGCGCCAGCAGCCAAGTGAGGGGTAGCGGGAGACAGTTTCGATCGAACACCGGGGAGCTGTTTTTT.

The chain combines TRBV5-1 with TRBJ2-7; 14 bases are shared with TRBD2. Trimming took 4 bases from V and 6 from J; bases not matched to a gene: 15. The germline gives CDR1 SGHRS, CDR2 YFSETQ. The CDR3 is 18 residues long. The DNA for the CDR3 is TGCGCCAGCAGCCTTCATGGCTTGGGACTAGCGGGAGAATCCGAGCAGTACTTC. It specifies CASSLHGLGLAGESEQYF. The full variable domain, in which reference TRBV5-1 and TRBJ2-7 provide the parts outside the CDR3, is KAGVTQTPRYLIKTRGQQVTLSCSPISGHRSVSWYQQTPGQGLQFLFEYFSETQRNKGNFPGRFSGRQFSNSRSEMNVSTLELGDSALYLCASSLHGLGLAGESEQYFGPGTRLTVT.

This clonotype was counted only a few times. V is TRBV6-9 and J is TRBJ2-1; possibly TRBD1 for D (6 bases). Germline lookup yields CDR1 MNHGY and CDR2 SVAAGI. V was trimmed by 11 bases and J by 1 base, leaving 12 bases between them. The CDR3 runs to 13 residues. The CDR3 DNA reads as TGTGCCGGACAGCTAGAATCCTACAATGAGCAGTTCTTC. Residues: CAGQLESYNEQFF.

The table lists this clonotype with a few counts. The chain employs TRBV12-3 or TRBV12-4 and TRBJ2-7; no reliable D call. The germline V and J ends were trimmed by 5 bases and 6 bases, with 8 bases remaining between them. This CDR3 has 11 residues. CDR3 amino acids: CASSRYTEQYF. CDR3 bases: TGTGCCAGCAGTCGGTATACCGAGCAGTACTTC.

The V call is TRBV29-1, the J call TRBJ1-2, with no clear D. This CDR3 contains 12 residues. Trimming took off 6 bases at V and 5 bases at J, with 13 bases between the two ends. The germline CDR1 and CDR2 sequences are SQVTM and ANQGSEA. CDR3 sequence reads: CSVLRHKYGYTF. Here the CDR3 DNA reads TGCAGCGTCCTGCGTCACAAATATGGCTACACCTTC.